This T cell receptor beta chain emerged from a study of shared clonotypes between healthy human individuals. The overall study: Participating donors consisted of a couple of women and a few men aged 18 to 49.

Repertoires were generated with immunoSEQ multiplex PCR, while TCRdb's copy carries only in-frame clones and drops some. The sample shows more than 1.2 million clones, roughly 98.5% of them seen only once. Recent vaccinations or acute infections were absent in the healthy HIV-negative adult donors. Naive CD45RA+ and memory CD45RA-negative subsets were split from CD4+ cells. V lost 4 bases, J lost 5 bases, and 7 bases stayed unmatched. Germline V gene sequence: CDR1 MNHNY, CDR2 SVGAGI (reference sequence). The CDR3 totals 16 residues. The origin of this receptor is a man aged 30-40 years in good health. The chain links TRBV6-6 to TRBJ2-5; the match to TRBD2 covers 13 bases. The source material was naive CD4+ T cells sorted from blood. As for subset: CD45RA+ positively selected. CDR3 amino acids: CASSSPGLAGQETQYF. The CDR3 nucleotides are TGTGCCAGCAGTTCTCCGGGACTAGCGGGACAGGAGACCCAGTACTTC.